Following are 29 T cell receptor beta chains from one sample sequenced in a study of graft-versus-host responses after intestinal transplantation. Their specific antigens are unknown. Clones were read by immunoSEQ multiplex PCR, and TCRdb kept only the in-frame ones, dropping some. The repertoire has roughly 100,000 clones, more than 85% of them found once; the top ten carry 0.7% to 0.9%. The sequences come from unstimulated CD4+ T cells sorted from spleen or lymph node cells, collected before intestinal transplant. These receptors were obtained from a human donor who received an intestinal transplant.

This rearrangement joins TRBV6-7 to TRBJ2-5; D call uncertain. TRBV6-7 is recorded as an ORF, its role being uncertain. Trimming left V 0 bases short and J 5 bases short, with 19 bases between. The CDR3 extends over 17 amino acids. CDR3 coding DNA: TGTGCCAGCAGTTACTCTTTATTTGGGTCTCGTACTGAGACCCAGTACTTC. This sequence encodes CASSYSLFGSRTETQYF.

Concerning this clone: One junction end disagrees with the germline gene, perhaps due to a read error. Other DNA sequences within the sample encode an identical CDR3. The rearrangement uses TRBV6-1 and TRBJ1-2; D is ambiguous. CDR3 size: 14 residues. Per the germline V gene, CDR1 is MNHNS and CDR2 is SASEGT. The CDR3 DNA follows: TGCGCCAGCAGAGACGGACTGGGTGACAATGGCTACACCTTC. Protein sequence: CASRDGLGDNGYTF.

The gene calls are TRBV6-1 and TRBJ2-3, with D unresolved. This CDR3 region has 12 residues. Per germline, CDR1 MNHNS and CDR2 SASEGT. Trimming shortened V by 3 bases and J by 9 bases, and 10 bases separated the two germline ends. CDR3 sequence: CASSEARATQYF. The CDR3 bases are TGTGCCAGCAGTGAGGCTAGAGCAACGCAGTATTTT.

This chain links TRBV5-4 with TRBJ2-5; D is uncertain. Germline lookup yields CDR1 SGHNT and CDR2 YYREEE (reference sequence). V was clipped by 0 bases and J by 2 bases, with 11 bases between them. The length of the CDR3 is 15 residues. The CDR3 loop reads CASSLGWGIQETQYF. DNA for the CDR3: TGTGCCAGCAGCTTGGGGTGGGGAATACAAGAGACCCAGTACTTC.

This chain uses TRBV19 with TRBJ2-1, with D uncertain. CDR3 length: 13 amino acids. V gave up 5 bases and J gave up 6 bases, with 11 bases separating them. CDR1 LNHDA and CDR2 SQIVND come from the germline V gene (reference sequence). The CDR3: CASSFLVGNEQFF. CDR3 nucleotides: TGTGCCAGTAGTTTCCTAGTAGGCAATGAGCAGTTCTTC.

This clone was detected once. This chain links TRBV29-1 with TRBJ1-2; 12 nucleotides line up with TRBD1. The junction had 10 bases not matched to a gene; V was cut back by 6 bases and J by 8 bases. Germline CDR1 reads SQVTM; CDR2 reads ANQGSEA. The CDR3 runs to 14 residues. CDR3 protein: CSVARGQGAGGYTF. CDR3 in DNA: TGCAGCGTGGCCCGGGGACAGGGGGCGGGAGGCTACACCTTC.

This clone occurred once. The J gene is TRBJ2-7, the V gene TRBV11-2; 9 nucleotides match TRBD1. CDR3 length: 15 amino acids. The germline gives CDR1 SGHAT, CDR2 FQNNGV. V shed 0 bases, J shed 3 bases, and the junction held 3 bases outside the gene matches. The CDR3 here is CASSLDPGQGYEQYF. In DNA, the CDR3 is TGTGCCAGCAGCTTAGATCCGGGACAGGGCTACGAGCAGTACTTC.

V usage is TRBV19 and J usage is TRBJ1-3, with 10 bases that match TRBD1. Germline CDR1 is LNHDA and CDR2 is SQIVND (reference sequence). The V gene end was trimmed by 6 bases and the J gene end by 6 bases; junction bases not matched to a gene: 8. The CDR3 runs 15 residues. The DNA of the CDR3 is TGTGCCAGTAGCCAACCGGGACAGGGGCCAAACACCATATATTTT. This translates into CASSQPGQGPNTIYF.

This clone occurred once. The chain carries TRBV6-6 and TRBJ2-7; 9 nucleotides match TRBD2. This CDR3 contains 13 residues. Germline loops: CDR1 MNHNY, CDR2 SVGAGI (reference sequence). The J segment lost 5 bases and the V segment lost 6 bases, leaving 5 bases of the junction unmatched. CDR3 loop: CASRPSGIDEQYF. The CDR3 DNA sequence: TGTGCCAGCAGGCCTAGCGGGATAGACGAGCAGTACTTC.

V is TRBV6-1 and J is TRBJ2-5; 9 nucleotides match TRBD1. Trimming cost V 3 bases and J 9 bases; bases outside gene matches: 14. CDR1 and CDR2 (germline): MNHNS, SASEGT. This CDR3 region has 16 residues. The CDR3 here is CASSDRDRAWGTAQYF. In DNA form, the CDR3 reads TGTGCCAGCAGTGATAGGGACAGGGCGTGGGGCACGGCCCAGTACTTC.

The chain combines TRBV9 with TRBJ2-7; TRBD1 matches 7 bases. CDR1 is SGDLS and CDR2 is YYNGEE in the germline V gene. With V trimmed by 3 bases and J by 2 bases, 8 bases remained unmatched. This CDR3 is 15 amino acids long. The CDR3 nucleotides are TGTGCCAGCAGCGCGAGGGGGACAGAGACCTACGAGCAGTACTTC. Protein: CASSARGTETYEQYF.

The V gene is TRBV28, the J gene TRBJ1-5, with D hard to call. Trimming removed 2 bases at V and 9 bases at J, with 11 bases between. CDR3 length equals 13 residues. CDR1 and CDR2 from the germline V gene are MDHEN and SYDVKM. CDR3 loop: CASSLGGYPPQHF. The CDR3, as DNA: TGTGCCAGCAGTTTAGGAGGGTATCCGCCCCAGCATTTT.

The chain couples TRBV6-5 to TRBJ2-7, with 10 positions matching TRBD2. CDR1 is MNHEY, CDR2 SVGAGI, per germline. This CDR3 spans 15 amino acids. With V trimmed by 2 bases and J by 6 bases, 7 bases remained unmatched. The CDR3 DNA reads as TGTGCCAGCAGTTACGGGCTAGCGGGAGTAGCCGAGCAGTACTTC. As protein: CASSYGLAGVAEQYF.

CDR3 loop: CASSWKAIGLAVPYNEQFF. In DNA, the CDR3 is TGCGCCAGCAGCTGGAAGGCCATAGGACTAGCGGTCCCTTACAATGAGCAGTTCTTC. V and J are TRBV5-1 and TRBJ2-1, with TRBD2 identical over 10 bases. Looked up from germline, CDR1 is SGHRS and CDR2 is YFSETQ. Losses at the gene ends were 3 bases for V and 4 bases for J; bases not matched to a gene: 16. The CDR3 loop spans 19 amino acids.

The rearrangement links TRBV4-1 to TRBJ2-1; D may be TRBD1 or TRBD2 (5 bases each). Germline CDR1 and CDR2: MGHRA and YSYEKL. V lost 1 base to trimming and J lost 4 bases, with 11 bases between them. This CDR3 contains 15 residues. CDR3: CASSQGQGPYNEQFF. The CDR3 region has the DNA TGCGCCAGCAGCCAAGGTCAGGGACCTTACAATGAGCAGTTCTTC.

The chain is built from TRBV6-6 and TRBJ2-7, with TRBD2 as a possible D gene (6 bases). The germline V and J ends were trimmed by 6 bases and 3 bases, with 21 bases remaining between them. Germline assignment: CDR1 MNHNY and CDR2 SVGAGI (reference sequence). This CDR3 spans 16 amino acids. This chain's CDR3 is CASRAPGLADDYEQYF. DNA of the CDR3: TGTGCCAGCAGAGCACCGGGACTCGCGGACGACTACGAGCAGTACTTC.

V is TRBV5-5 and J is TRBJ1-1; D is ambiguous. CDR1 is SGHKS and CDR2 is YYEKEE in the germline V gene (reference sequence). The CDR3 length is 14 residues. The ends were cut back, 2 bases at V and 1 base at J, with 9 bases in the middle. The CDR3 spells CASSFSGRNTEAFF. The CDR3 coding sequence is TGTGCCAGCAGCTTTTCAGGCCGGAACACTGAAGCTTTCTTT. Combining the CDR3 with reference TRBV5-5 and TRBJ1-1 gives the whole variable domain DAGVTQSPTHLIKTRGQQVTLRCSPISGHKSVSWYQQVLGQGPQFIFQYYEKEERGRGNFPDRFSARQFPNYSSELNVNALLLGDSALYLCASSFSGRNTEAFFGQGTRLTVV.

J is TRBJ1-1 and V is TRBV5-1; TRBD1 matches 7 bases. Germline lookup yields CDR1 SGHRS and CDR2 YFSETQ. The CDR3 runs 14 residues. J was trimmed by 7 bases and V by 2 bases; bases with no gene match: 8. CDR3 residues: CASSLEGASGEAFF. CDR3 DNA sequence: TGCGCCAGCAGCTTAGAGGGGGCGTCCGGTGAAGCTTTCTTT.

This clone has only one observation. This chain connects TRBV10-3 to TRBJ2-7, with D unclear. The ends were cut back, 0 bases at V and 0 bases at J, with 15 bases in the middle. CDR1 and CDR2 (germline): ENHRY, SYGVKD. This CDR3 contains 17 residues. CDR3 DNA: TGTGCCATCAGTGAGTCGACTTTGCGGACGAGCTCCTACGAGCAGTACTTC. This encodes CAISESTLRTSSYEQYF.

The genes are TRBV27 and TRBJ2-7; D remains unclear. CDR3 length: 13 amino acids. V shed 5 bases and J shed 0 bases, with 8 bases lying between them. Looked up from germline, CDR1 is MNHEY and CDR2 is SMNVEV (reference sequence). The CDR3 here is CASSMSSSYEQYF. The DNA of the CDR3 is TGTGCCAGCAGTATGAGCAGCTCCTACGAGCAGTACTTC.

The rearrangement joins TRBV6-6 to TRBJ2-3, with a possible D match to TRBD2 (5 bases). The CDR3 consists of 14 residues. Germline V CDR1 and CDR2: MNHNY, SVGAGI (reference sequence). The V gene lost 6 bases and the J gene lost 2 bases, with 12 bases spanning the gap. This CDR3 is CASSRRGPTDTQYF. The DNA for the CDR3 is TGTGCCAGCAGCCGGCGAGGGCCCACAGATACGCAGTATTTT.

This clone has a single count. J is TRBJ2-1 and V is TRBV15, with D perhaps matching TRBD1 or TRBD2 (5 bases each). This CDR3 comprises 13 residues. CDR1 and CDR2 (germline): LNHNV, YYDKDF (reference sequence). Between the trimmed V and J ends, which lost 0 bases and 8 bases, there was a span of 8 bases. CDR3 DNA sequence: TGTGCCACCAGCAGAGATTGGGACCATGAGCAGTTCTTC. As protein: CATSRDWDHEQFF.

The chain recombines TRBV5-1 with TRBJ2-7; D gene unclear. CDR1 SGHRS and CDR2 YFSETQ come from the germline V gene. The CDR3 has 13 residues. Trimming took off 5 bases at V and 6 bases at J, with 15 bases between the two ends. CDR3 residues: CASSHARQCEQYF. The CDR3 nucleotides read TGCGCCAGCAGTCATGCGCGTCAATGCGAGCAGTACTTC.

The J gene is TRBJ2-5, the V gene TRBV7-9, with D unclear. Germline V gene data show CDR1 as SEHNR and CDR2 as FQNEAQ (reference sequence). Between the trimmed V and J ends, which lost 5 bases and 2 bases, there was a span of 12 bases. CDR3 length: 14 residues. The chain's CDR3 is CASSRRWAQETQYF. The CDR3 DNA is TGTGCCAGCAGCCGCCGTTGGGCTCAAGAGACCCAGTACTTC.

V usage is TRBV19 and J usage is TRBJ2-7, with 10 bases matching TRBD2. The CDR3 has 15 amino acids. Germline V gene lookup returns CDR1 LNHDA and CDR2 SQIVND (reference sequence). V lost 3 bases and J lost 1; bases outside the gene matches: 3. CDR3 nucleotides: TGTGCCAGTAGTATTACTAGCGGGAATTCCTACGAGCAGTACTTC. Encoded protein: CASSITSGNSYEQYF.

The genes are TRBV7-9 and TRBJ2-5, with D perhaps TRBD2 (5 bases). CDR1 and CDR2 from the germline V gene are SEHNR and FQNEAQ (reference sequence). Trimming stripped 0 bases from V and 0 bases from J, with 8 bases between. The CDR3 is made up of 15 amino acids. CDR3 coding DNA: TGTGCCAGCAGCTTAGCATTTAGCGACCAAGAGACCCAGTACTTC. As protein: CASSLAFSDQETQYF.

V usage is TRBV6-5 and J usage is TRBJ2-7; D might be TRBD1 (7 bases). V was pared by 4 bases and J by 7 bases, with 17 bases between. The CDR3 spans 14 residues. The V gene's germline CDR1 is MNHEY and CDR2 SVGAGI. The CDR3 loop is CASSWRDSGLEQYF. In nucleotides, the CDR3 is TGTGCCAGCAGTTGGCGGGACAGTGGTTTGGAGCAGTACTTC.

The chain joins TRBV27 to TRBJ1-1; TRBD1 aligns across 7 bases. CDR3 length equals 15 residues. Germline loops: CDR1 MNHEY, CDR2 SMNVEV (reference sequence). With V trimmed by 5 bases and J by 5 bases, 11 bases remained unmatched. Here the CDR3 DNA reads TGTGCCAGCAGTCCCCGACAGGGATCGGGAACTGAAGCTTTCTTT. It encodes CASSPRQGSGTEAFF.

Only one count was recorded for this clone. The chain combines TRBV5-4 with TRBJ2-5, with D perhaps matching TRBD1 (6 bases). V was cut by 7 bases and J by 14 bases, with 27 bases left in between. Germline CDR1 reads SGHNT; CDR2 reads YYREEE (reference sequence). This CDR3 contains 14 residues. The CDR3 nucleotides are TGTGCCAGCCATGCCGGGACACATCAAGAGAGGGGATACTTC. It translates to CASHAGTHQERGYF.